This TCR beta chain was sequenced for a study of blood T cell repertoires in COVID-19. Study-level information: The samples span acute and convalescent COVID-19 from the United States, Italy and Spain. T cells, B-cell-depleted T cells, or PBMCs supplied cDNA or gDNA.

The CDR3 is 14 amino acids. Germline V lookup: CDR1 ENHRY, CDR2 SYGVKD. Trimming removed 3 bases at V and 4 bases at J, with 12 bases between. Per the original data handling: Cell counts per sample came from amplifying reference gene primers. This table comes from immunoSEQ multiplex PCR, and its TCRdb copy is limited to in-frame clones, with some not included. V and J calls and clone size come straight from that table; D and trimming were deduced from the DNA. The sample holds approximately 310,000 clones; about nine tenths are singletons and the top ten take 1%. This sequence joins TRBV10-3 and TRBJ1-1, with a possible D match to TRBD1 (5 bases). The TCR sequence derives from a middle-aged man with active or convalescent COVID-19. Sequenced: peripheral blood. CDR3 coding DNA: TGTGCCATCAGTGATCAGGGAATTGGCACTGAAGCTTTCTTT. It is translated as CAISDQGIGTEAFF.